The 27 T cell receptor beta chains below all came from one sample that was sequenced in a study of cytomegalovirus exposure and HLA in healthy donors. The primer mix had 60 Vbeta and 13 Jbeta primers. This table comes from immunoSEQ multiplex PCR, and its TCRdb copy is limited to in-frame clones, with some not included. The sample contains 97,000 or so clones, around 9.6% of which appear only once. The sequenced sample was PBMCs. These receptors originate from a man aged 50-60 years in good health and CMV-seropositive.

This clone has only a few counts. The chain has TRBV19 and TRBJ1-5, with D tentatively TRBD1 (6 bases). This CDR3 spans 17 amino acids. Germline loops: CDR1 LNHDA, CDR2 SQIVND (reference sequence). The V end was cut by 1 base, the J end by 9 bases, with 22 bases between. The CDR3 nucleotides read TGTGCCAGTAGTATAGGGGGGGGCAAACCCGCTAGCTGGCCCCAGCATTTT. It translates to CASSIGGGKPASWPQHF.

This chain connects TRBV28 to TRBJ2-3, with D uncertain. CDR3 length: 13 amino acids. Trimming pared 5 bases from V and 4 bases from J, leaving 10 bases between. In germline, CDR1 is MDHEN, CDR2 SYDVKM. The chain's CDR3 is CASSPRSPDTQYF. The DNA of the CDR3 is TGTGCCAGCAGTCCCCGGAGTCCAGATACGCAGTATTTT.

The V and J genes are TRBV9 and TRBJ2-3; possibly TRBD1 for D (7 bases). Trimming stripped 3 bases from V and 6 bases from J, with 14 bases between. CDR1 and CDR2 (germline): SGDLS, YYNGEE. The CDR3 length is 14 residues. The CDR3 nucleotides are TGTGCCAGCAGCGGCGGAGGGGGCCGGGATACGCAGTATTTT. Amino acid sequence: CASSGGGGRDTQYF.

This clone was detected a few times. This chain uses TRBV6-5 with TRBJ1-1; a possible D gene is TRBD1 (5 bases). The germline V and J ends were trimmed by 9 bases and 1 base, with 9 bases remaining between them. The length of the CDR3 is 12 residues. From germline, CDR1 is MNHEY and CDR2 SVGAGI. DNA of the CDR3: TGTGCCAGTGGGGGGTGGAACACTGAAGCTTTCTTT. Its translation is CASGGWNTEAFF.

This clone was recorded a few times. The chain employs TRBV6-5 and TRBJ2-2, with TRBD1 matching 8 bases. CDR1 and CDR2 (germline): MNHEY, SVGAGI. The CDR3 runs to 14 residues. The V segment lost 7 bases and the J segment 4 bases; nucleotides outside the gene matches: 5. The chain's CDR3 is CASIQGASTGELFF. CDR3 nucleotides: TGTGCCAGCATCCAGGGGGCGAGCACCGGGGAGCTGTTTTTT.

V and J are TRBV11-2 and TRBJ2-3; the D gene is possibly TRBD1 (6 bases). CDR3 length: 16 amino acids. The V gene lost 4 bases and the J gene lost 5 bases, with 19 bases spanning the gap. CDR1 is SGHAT and CDR2 is FQNNGV in the germline V gene. The CDR3: CASSYQQGNFGDTQYF. CDR3 nucleotide sequence: TGTGCCAGCAGCTATCAACAGGGTAATTTCGGAGATACGCAGTATTTT.

In its sample, this clone was seen a few times. The chain carries TRBV1 and TRBJ2-1; the tabulated D call, TRBD2, remains unverified against the DNA. TRBV1 is a pseudogene. The CDR3 loop spans 13 amino acids. For the CDR3, the DNA is TGCACCAGCAGCCAGGTTAGCGGTCATGAGCAGTTCTTC. Translation: CTSSQVSGHEQFF.

The table lists this clone with a few counts. The chain joins TRBV2 to TRBJ2-5; no clear D gene. With 4 bases removed from V and 1 base from J, the gap between germline ends came to 10 bases. This CDR3 contains 14 residues. CDR1 SNHLY and CDR2 FYNNEI come from the germline V gene. Here the CDR3 reads CASSGLRVQETQYF. The CDR3 DNA reads as TGTGCCAGCAGTGGGCTACGGGTCCAAGAGACCCAGTACTTC.

Of note for this clone: Other DNA variants within this sample encode the same CDR3. This sequence joins TRBV5-1 and TRBJ2-7, with TRBD1 matching 8 bases. V dropped 0 bases and J dropped 1; count of bases not matched to a gene: 3. The CDR3 loop spans 15 amino acids. The germline CDR1 and CDR2 sequences are SGHRS and YFSETQ. Written as DNA, the CDR3 is TGCGCCAGCAGCTTGGGGGACAGGTATTCCTACGAGCAGTACTTC. Its translation: CASSLGDRYSYEQYF.

V usage is TRBV6-6 and J usage is TRBJ2-1; maybe TRBD2 (6 bases). The germline gives CDR1 MNHNY, CDR2 SVGAGI (reference sequence). This CDR3 contains 14 residues. V was pared by 0 bases and J by 7 bases, with 10 bases between. CDR3 in DNA: TGTGCCAGCAGTTACTCGAGCAGCGGGAATGAGCAGTTCTTC. Protein product: CASSYSSSGNEQFF.

This clone was observed a handful of times. The rearrangement links TRBV10-3 to TRBJ2-7; TRBD2 matches at 8 bases. Germline loops: CDR1 ENHRY, CDR2 SYGVKD. The CDR3 covers 16 residues. V was pared by 3 bases and J by 4 bases, with 11 bases of the junction left unmatched. The DNA for the CDR3 is TGTGCCATCAGTGACCCCGGGGTAGCGGGATCGTACGAGCAGTACTTC. Its translation is CAISDPGVAGSYEQYF.

V usage is TRBV7-2 and J usage is TRBJ2-5, with TRBD2 matching 9 bases. The CDR3 has 16 amino acids. The junction had 8 bases not matched to a gene; V was cut back by 1 base and J by 5 bases. The V gene's germline CDR1 is SGHTA and CDR2 FQGNSA. CDR3 sequence (DNA): TGTGCCAGCAGCTTAGGTAGCGGGAGAGTAAGCGAGACCCAGTACTTC. Its protein is CASSLGSGRVSETQYF. Full variable domain (outside the CDR3, taken from reference TRBV7-2 and TRBJ2-5): GAGVSQSPSNKVTEKGKDVELRCDPISGHTALYWYRQSLGQGLEFLIYFQGNSAPDKSGLPSDRFSAERTGGSVSTLTIQRTQQEDSAVYLCASSLGSGRVSETQYFGPGTRLLVL.

This clone has a handful of counts. CDR3 bases: TGTGCCAGCAGTGGCATGACTAGCGGGAGCTCCTACGAGCAGTACTTC. It is translated as CASSGMTSGSSYEQYF. V usage is TRBV6-1 and J usage is TRBJ2-7; 12 nucleotides match TRBD2. J was trimmed by 0 bases and V by 4 bases; bases with no gene match: 4. This CDR3 region has 16 residues. Germline CDR1 is MNHNS and CDR2 is SASEGT.

The table lists this clone with a few counts. The chain couples TRBV5-1 to TRBJ2-7, with D unclear. The CDR3 loop spans 15 amino acids. Trimming pared 4 bases from V and 3 bases from J, leaving 17 bases between. Per the germline V gene, CDR1 is SGHRS and CDR2 is YFSETQ. CDR3 DNA: TGCGCCAGCAGCCCGAGCGCGGTGCTAGGCTACGAGCAGTACTTC. Translating it yields CASSPSAVLGYEQYF.

V usage is TRBV4-3 and J usage is TRBJ2-1; D ambiguous. Between the trimmed V and J ends, which lost 1 base and 4 bases, there was a span of 14 bases. The CDR3 covers 16 residues. Germline V gives CDR1 LGHNA, CDR2 YSLEER. The DNA of the CDR3 is TGCGCCAGCAGCCAAGGAGGAGTTGCGAGTTACAATGAGCAGTTCTTC. This translates into CASSQGGVASYNEQFF.

The chain is built from TRBV30 and TRBJ1-2, with D unresolved. Germline CDR1 and CDR2: GTSNPN and SVGIG (reference sequence). CDR3 length: 12 amino acids. The CDR3 region has the DNA TGTGGAGTGCGGGGAACGGCCTATGGCTACACCTTC. Amino acids: CGVRGTAYGYTF.

With regard to this clone: The junction does not match germline at one end; this may be a read error. The rearrangement uses TRBV6-1 and TRBJ2-1, with 11 bases fitting TRBD2. From germline, CDR1 is MNHNS and CDR2 SASEGT. The CDR3 loop spans 16 amino acids. Written as DNA, the CDR3 is TGTGCCAGCAGTGGCGGGACTAGCGGTTCCTACAATGAGCAGCTCTTC. Translation: CASSGGTSGSYNEQLF.

As regards this clone: At one end the junction does not follow the germline gene, possibly because of a read error. V and J are TRBV7-7 and TRBJ2-3; D gene uncertain. CDR3 length equals 16 residues. The V gene's germline CDR1 is SSHAT and CDR2 FNYEAQ (reference sequence). CDR3 sequence (DNA): TGTGCTAGCAGCTTAGCAGTTAGCCGGGGCACAGATACGCAGTATTTT. Translated: CASSLAVSRGTDTQYF.

V is TRBV5-1 and J is TRBJ2-1, with D possibly TRBD2 on 5 matching bases. V was shortened by 2 bases and J by 3 bases, with 12 bases between the two germline ends. This CDR3 has 15 residues. From germline, CDR1 is SGHRS and CDR2 YFSETQ. CDR3 in amino acids: CASSFLVEDYNEQFF. CDR3 sequence (DNA): TGCGCCAGCAGCTTTCTGGTGGAGGACTACAATGAGCAGTTCTTC.

This clone has a handful of counts. CDR3 loop: CASSPRQAPEAFF. In nucleotides, the CDR3 is TGTGCCAGCAGCCCAAGACAGGCCCCTGAAGCTTTCTTT. The chain combines TRBV5-6 with TRBJ1-1, with a tentative D call TRBD1 (6 bases). This CDR3 is 13 amino acids long. Germline V gives CDR1 SGHDT, CDR2 YYEEEE. The V and J ends lost 4 bases and 6 bases respectively, with 13 bases between them.

The rearrangement joins TRBV5-3 to TRBJ2-5, with D hard to call. TRBV5-3 is an ORF, with its function uncertain. The V end was cut by 4 bases, the J end by 5 bases, with 18 bases between. CDR3 size: 15 residues. Written as DNA, the CDR3 is TGTGCCAGAAGCATCCGTGCAGGTATTAGGGAGACCCAGTACTTC. Translation gives CARSIRAGIRETQYF.

J is TRBJ1-2 and V is TRBV5-1; possible D gene TRBD1, 5 bases. The CDR3 has 14 amino acids. Germline loops: CDR1 SGHRS, CDR2 YFSETQ. V lost 0 bases and J lost 4, with 10 bases in between. The CDR3 loop reads CASSLGGDGYGYTF. The CDR3 nucleotides are TGCGCCAGCAGCTTGGGGGGGGATGGCTATGGCTACACCTTC.

This clone came up a few times. This chain links TRBV9 with TRBJ2-3; weak D call: TRBD2 (5 bases). The CDR3 spans 17 residues. Germline V lookup: CDR1 SGDLS, CDR2 YYNGEE. The ends were cut back, 0 bases at V and 6 bases at J, with 20 bases in the middle. The chain's CDR3 is CASSVESGYGRRDTQYF. CDR3 nucleotide sequence: TGTGCCAGCAGCGTAGAGAGTGGGTACGGACGGAGGGATACGCAGTATTTT.

The sample holds a few counts of this clone. The rearrangement links TRBV5-1 to TRBJ2-2; tentatively, D is TRBD1 (5 bases). Trimming left V 0 bases short and J 6 bases short, with 9 bases between. Germline V gene sequence: CDR1 SGHRS, CDR2 YFSETQ. The CDR3 spans 14 residues. CDR3 sequence (DNA): TGCGCCAGCAGCTTGGATGCAGGGTCCGGGGAGCTGTTTTTT. Amino acid sequence: CASSLDAGSGELFF.

The V gene is TRBV7-8, the J gene TRBJ1-1; unclear D gene. The CDR3 has 14 amino acids. Trimming stripped 4 bases from V and 0 bases from J, with 9 bases between. Germline CDR1 is SGHVS and CDR2 is FQNEAQ. DNA of the CDR3: TGTGCCAGCAGCTGGTCCGAGTTGAACACTGAAGCTTTCTTT. This gives the protein CASSWSELNTEAFF.

V and J are TRBV5-6 and TRBJ1-2, with a possible D match to TRBD1 (5 bases). Germline V gives CDR1 SGHDT, CDR2 YYEEEE. Deletions cut 0 bases from V and 4 bases from J, with 7 bases between. This CDR3 is built from 13 residues. The CDR3 bases are TGTGCCAGCAGCTTGGACAGGAGCTATGGCTACACCTTC. Its protein is CASSLDRSYGYTF.

This clone was counted between two and nine times. This chain joins TRBV28 and TRBJ1-4, with TRBD1 identical over 7 bases. V trimming: 5 bases; J trimming: 5 bases; junction bases outside the gene matches: 11. Germline CDR1 MDHEN, CDR2 SYDVKM. The CDR3 runs to 16 residues. CDR3: CASSPPNPGQNEKLFF. The CDR3 region has the DNA TGTGCCAGCAGTCCCCCGAATCCGGGACAGAATGAAAAACTGTTTTTT.